The sequence of this T cell receptor (beta chain) was determined in a study of cytomegalovirus exposure and HLA in healthy donors (dated 2017 in TCRdb). About the investigation overall: According to an earlier analysis of several hundred of the donors, 150 million to 200 million T cells yielded 90 million to 130 million unique TCR beta sequences and 276 Gb of sequence data. Roughly 300 gigabases of sequencing data and around 80 million unique TCR sequences made up an early release that covered nearly 650 HLA-typed donors. The genetic ancestry cluster associated with self-reported Caucasian donors included over 65% of the 300 to 450 genotyped donors. The aim of the study was to test whether cataloging public T cell receptors could identify signatures of past pathogen exposure. Using immunosequencing, the study profiled T cell repertoires from 550 to 750 subjects and related those repertoires to cytomegalovirus serostatus. In addition to the first cohort of 666 subjects, a separate validation cohort of 130 or so different subjects was used. To predict cytomegalovirus infection status, the study combined high-throughput TCR immunosequencing, statistical association of individual TCRs with disease status, and machine learning. A later analysis re-examined previously published TCR beta repertoires from around 670 donors and added high-resolution HLA genotyping to investigate patterns of TCR occurrence. The later analysis used no new phenotypic data to find candidate immune exposures, relying instead on TCR beta sequences and their occurrence across donors. To decide whether each TCR beta V gene segment behaved as functional or pseudogenic, an earlier analysis of over 500 of the donors relied on high-throughput TCR beta sequencing. Donor age, sex, ethnicity and CMV serostatus were compiled alongside the repertoire data. A later genetic analysis took genome-wide SNP genotypes for about 65% of the 666 donors and used that subset as a discovery cohort. Every repertoire in the discovery cohort had been generated on one and the same sequencing platform. Class I and class II HLA loci were covered by the typing at four-digit resolution. The number of typed donors differed by locus: about 620-640 for A, B, C, DRB1 and DQB1; 522 for DQA1; 600 to 610 for DPA1; and some 470 for DPB1. About five DR-DQ haplotypes were handled as single units for association and clustering, since linkage in the cohort was strong. Among 300 to 450 genotyped donors of the cohort, an average of around 240,000 unique TCR beta nucleotide sequences were sequenced per donor, around a sixth of them non-productive.

To prepare the library, the immunoSEQ multiplex PCR assay was applied. For the multiplex PCR, a mixture combining 60 forward primers for TCR Vbeta segments and 13 reverse primers for TCR Jbeta segments was used. The CDR3 region of rearranged TCR beta genes was amplified from genomic DNA by a multiplex PCR assay. The Illumina HiSeq System was used to sequence the amplified TCR beta libraries as 87-base-pair reads. The paper's data handling went like this. A later analysis tallied tens of millions of unique TCR beta chains across the 700 or so repertoires, and around 10 million of those chains were shared by two or more donors. A nearest-neighbor algorithm error-corrected the raw reads and collapsed the reads into unique sequences, merging closely related sequences to remove PCR and sequencing errors. To assign V, D and J gene segments, CDR3 sequences were aligned to IMGT reference sequences. For a sequence to be retained, at least a six-nucleotide match to both a V gene segment and a J gene segment was required. A rearrangement was called productive if the CDR3 had no stop codons and remained in frame with V and J, and every other rearrangement was called non-productive. Following IMGT convention, CDR3 was defined as the stretch from the second conserved V-encoded cysteine up to the conserved J-encoded phenylalanine. The earlier analysis of 587 of the donors excluded any sequence lacking an unambiguous match to a single V gene segment. In an earlier analysis of approximately 560 of the donors, a V segment was called functional when productive rearrangements were above 56.7%, and segregating when the standard deviation between donors exceeded 5%. To diagnose cytomegalovirus status from the catalog of TCR beta chain sequences, a statistical classification framework was built. In a later analysis, TCR nucleotide sequences were compared against IMGT/GENE-DB human TR gene sequences so that V and J genes could be assigned. In a later analysis, CDR3 sequences and most-parsimonious VDJ recombination scenarios were assigned using the TCRdist pipeline. In a later analysis, every TCR beta chain was defined by the combination of its CDR3 amino acid sequence and its V-gene family, and reads without a unique V-gene family were dropped. A later analysis removed 450 to 600 highly shared, low-generation-probability nucleotide sequences to deal with suspected cross-contamination and a sequencing artifact. A later analysis calculated a clonal expansion index for each public chain from normalized within-repertoire ranks of inferred template counts. Generation probabilities in a later analysis came from a VDJ recombination model fitted to out-of-frame rearrangements, and those results were checked against IGoR. A later analysis scored TCR-TCR, TCR-HLA and TCR-CMV co-occurrence with hypergeometric tests, applying a repertoire-size bias correction to TCR pairs. To estimate false discovery rates, a later analysis permuted the HLA or CMV assignments 20 times. In a later analysis, co-occurring TCRs were grouped using DBSCAN, and TCRdist sequence similarity was added for clustering within HLA-allele-positive subsets. Repertoires with fewer than 30,000 or more than 120,000 public chains, plus five repertoires with anomalous nucleotide sharing, were excluded from co-occurrence clustering. What TCRdb holds here is the immuneACCESS table cut down to in-frame rearrangements. Part of the clones is not present; checked against another copy, under half of the missing clones reflect an unresolved V gene, and the others are unexplained. The DNA was the basis for D and trimming; V, J and clone size are from that table. Present in this sample are about 140,000 clones, 80% to 85% of which were seen just once. The top ten hold 2% to 2.5% of the sample.

The cohort comprised 666 healthy bone marrow donors. All cohort members were sampled while nominally healthy, although unrecorded immune exposures were likely present. The donor tested CMV seronegative and was one of the 352 seronegative cohort members. A peripheral blood sample was provided by each donor, and peripheral blood mononuclear cells were used for TCR beta sequencing. Genomic DNA extraction from the blood cell samples was performed with the Qiagen DNeasy Blood Extraction Kit. The CDR3 has 12 amino acids, counting the end cysteine and phenylalanine. The read is trimmed to its CDR3 DNA, 36 bases read in frame from base 1. V is shortened by 2 bases, J by 5 bases, and the region joining them spans 6 bases. The germline V gene sets CDR1 to ENHRY and CDR2 to SYGVKD. This clone was observed a handful of times. The specificity of this receptor is unknown. No much larger clone is present one base from it, and per-base qualities are unavailable.

General findings and caveats noted by the study authors: Presence/absence analyses assumed roughly uniform sequencing depth across donors, an assumption that may not hold. Because counts were too low, about 18 rarely observed V segments, including chromosome 9 orphons, were excluded from the earlier analysis of 500 to 700 of the donors. A further reported finding was that TCR beta sequences accurately predicted the HLA-A and HLA-B alleles for most subjects in the first cohort. According to a later genetic analysis, donors in an Asian-associated ancestry cluster had fewer N-insertions in productive TCRs than the approximately 610-donor mean. Cytomegalovirus status was reported to be diagnosed by the classifier with high specificity and sensitivity in both the original and validation cohorts. A group of highly shared sequence variants was considered likely to be a technical artifact of the sequencing pipeline. Linkage disequilibrium might explain the correlated functional status among segregating V segments, but an unknown experimental factor could not be excluded. In a later analysis, HLA-associated TCR beta chains showed more clonal expansion and lower generation probabilities than non-associated chains that were equally common. In a later analysis, TCR association rates were found to vary across HLA loci, with the most associated TCRs seen for DRB1 alleles and the fewest for HLA-C alleles. Broadly in line with IMGT annotations, most TCR beta V segments showed up in productive rearrangements about 87% or about 30% of the time in an earlier analysis of several hundred of the donors. While some public TCRs were present in many individuals, most TCR sequences turned up only very rarely across donors. An association between a missense DCLRE1C variant and V-gene and J-gene trimming of TCR beta chains was found in a later genetic analysis and replicated in an independent cohort. HLA typing was unavailable for some donors at each locus, so association tests used only the typed subset. This cohort had only TCR beta chains sequenced, and the lack of alpha or paired-chain data limited which features could be detected. The authors suggested that the approach could potentially be generalized to other disease states and immunological phenotypes. Strong co-occurrence of HLA alleles, especially DR and DQ, made assigning TCR associations to individual alleles difficult. Specific HLA alleles were associated with 16,951 TCR beta sequences at a false discovery rate of 0.05 in a later analysis. In vitro tests confirmed that a few of the cytomegalovirus-associated TCR beta chains recognize cytomegalovirus antigens. The study listed 150 to 200 TCR beta chains as associated with cytomegalovirus. According to a later analysis, most CMV-associated TCR beta chains appeared to be HLA-restricted, and the HLA associations seemed to be driven largely by CMV exposure. The only immune exposure information available for the cohort was CMV serostatus. Some IMGT-functional V segments, including TRBV6-2 and TRBV6-3, could not be told apart with the 87-base-pair reads, so those segments were excluded. A later analysis reported that several top co-occurrence clusters appeared linked to parvovirus B19, influenza, CMV and Epstein-Barr virus.

The chain uses TRBV10-3 and TRBJ1-1, with an unclear D gene assignment. Sequencing was done on a sample of PBMCs. The sequence came from a boy between 2 and 10 years old in good health and CMV-seronegative. The CDR3 reads as follows: CAISEGETEAFF. The nucleotide sequence reads TGTGCCATCAGTGAGGGGGAGACTGAAGCTTTCTTT.